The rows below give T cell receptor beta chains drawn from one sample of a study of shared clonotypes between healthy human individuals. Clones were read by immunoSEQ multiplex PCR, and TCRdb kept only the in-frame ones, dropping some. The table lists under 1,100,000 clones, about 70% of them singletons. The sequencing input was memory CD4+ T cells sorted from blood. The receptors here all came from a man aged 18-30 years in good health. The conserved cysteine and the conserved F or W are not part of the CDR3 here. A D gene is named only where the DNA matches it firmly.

ASSPAFQLDEQF 12 TRBJ2-1 TRBV7-7 NA
ASSRDRDYYEQY 12 TRBJ2-7 TRBV11-2 TRBD1
ASSSNPGVYSYEQY 14 TRBJ2-7 TRBV19 NA
ASSLNGNQPQH 11 TRBJ1-5 TRBV4-1 NA
ATLSRASAYGYT 12 TRBJ1-2 TRBV28 NA
ATSRDTGSNTGELF 14 TRBJ2-2 TRBV15 NA
ASRQRLANTGELF 13 TRBJ2-2 TRBV7-2 NA
ASSAGGNTDTQY 12 TRBJ2-3 TRBV9 NA
ASSPKATEAF 10 TRBJ1-1 TRBV7-8 NA
ASSLDRMQFEEQF 13 TRBJ2-1 TRBV11-2 NA
ASSGTGRLYNSPLH 14 TRBJ1-6 TRBV11-2 TRBD1
ASSLRVGATFETQY 14 TRBJ2-5 TRBV5-6 NA
ASSVDRNYGYT 11 TRBJ1-2 TRBV2 NA